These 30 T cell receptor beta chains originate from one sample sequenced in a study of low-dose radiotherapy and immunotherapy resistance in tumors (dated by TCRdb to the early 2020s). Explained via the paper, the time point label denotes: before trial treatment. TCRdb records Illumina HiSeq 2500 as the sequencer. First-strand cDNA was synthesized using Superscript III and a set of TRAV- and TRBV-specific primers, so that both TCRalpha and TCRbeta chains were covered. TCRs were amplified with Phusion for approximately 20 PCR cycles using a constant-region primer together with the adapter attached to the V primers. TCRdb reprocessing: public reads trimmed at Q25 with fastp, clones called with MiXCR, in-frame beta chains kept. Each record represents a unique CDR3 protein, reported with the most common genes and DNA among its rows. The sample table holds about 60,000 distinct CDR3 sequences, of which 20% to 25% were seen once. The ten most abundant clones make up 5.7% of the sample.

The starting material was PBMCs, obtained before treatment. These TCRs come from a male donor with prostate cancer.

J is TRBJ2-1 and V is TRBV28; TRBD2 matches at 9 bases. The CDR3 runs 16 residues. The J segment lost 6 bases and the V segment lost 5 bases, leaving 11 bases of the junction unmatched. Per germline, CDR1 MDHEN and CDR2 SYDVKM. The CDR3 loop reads CASSRLTGRGGNEQFF. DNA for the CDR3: TGTGCCAGCAGTCGCCTCACGGGGCGGGGGGGCAATGAGCAGTTCTTC. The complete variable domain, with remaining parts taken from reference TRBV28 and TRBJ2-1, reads DVKVTQSSRYLVKRTGEKVFLECVQDMDHENMFWYRQDPGLGLRLIYFSYDVKMKEKGDIPEGYSVSREKKERFSLILESASTNQTSMYLCASSRLTGRGGNEQFFGPGTRLTVL.

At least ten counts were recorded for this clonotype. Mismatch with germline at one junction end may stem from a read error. The CDR3 region is CAGSFNTNTEAFF. The CDR3 DNA sequence: TGCGCCGGCAGCTTTAACACGAACACTGAAGCTTTCTTT. The chain recombines TRBV5-1 with TRBJ1-1; D is ambiguous. The germline V gene encodes CDR1 SGHRS and CDR2 YFSETQ. The CDR3 extends over 13 amino acids.

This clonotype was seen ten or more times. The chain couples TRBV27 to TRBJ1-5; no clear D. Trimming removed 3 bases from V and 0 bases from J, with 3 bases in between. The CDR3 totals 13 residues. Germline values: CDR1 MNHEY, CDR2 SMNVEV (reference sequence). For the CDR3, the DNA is TGTGCCAGCAGTTTGGATAGCAATCAGCCCCAGCATTTT. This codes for CASSLDSNQPQHF.

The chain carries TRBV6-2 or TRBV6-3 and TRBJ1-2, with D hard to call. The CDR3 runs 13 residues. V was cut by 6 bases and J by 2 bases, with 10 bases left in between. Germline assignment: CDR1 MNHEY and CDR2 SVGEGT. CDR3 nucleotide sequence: TGTGCCAGCAGCCCCACAAGGAACTATGGCTACACCTTC. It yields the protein CASSPTRNYGYTF.

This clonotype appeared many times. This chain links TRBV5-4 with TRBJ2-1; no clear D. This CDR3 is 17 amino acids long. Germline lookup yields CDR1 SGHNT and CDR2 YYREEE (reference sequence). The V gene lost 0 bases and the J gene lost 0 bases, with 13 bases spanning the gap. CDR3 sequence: CASSLAPGSSSYNEQFF. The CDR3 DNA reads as TGTGCCAGCAGCTTGGCCCCTGGCTCCAGCTCCTACAATGAGCAGTTCTTC.

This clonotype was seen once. The CDR3 loop is CASSEGRSNQPQHF. The CDR3 DNA reads TGTGCCAGCAGTGAAGGGCGGAGCAATCAGCCCCAGCATTTT. V and J are TRBV2 and TRBJ1-5; no definite D call. V was pared by 1 base and J by 1 base, with 5 bases between. The CDR3 is 14 amino acids. Germline assignment: CDR1 SNHLY and CDR2 FYNNEI.

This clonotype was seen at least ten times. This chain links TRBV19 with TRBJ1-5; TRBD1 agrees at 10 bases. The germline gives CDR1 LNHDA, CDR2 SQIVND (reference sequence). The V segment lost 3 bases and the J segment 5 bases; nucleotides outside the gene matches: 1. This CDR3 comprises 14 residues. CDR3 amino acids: CASSIGTGDQPQHF. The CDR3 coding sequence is TGTGCCAGTAGTATCGGGACAGGGGATCAGCCCCAGCATTTT. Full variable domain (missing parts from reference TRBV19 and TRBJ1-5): DGGITQSPKYLFRKEGQNVTLSCEQNLNHDAMYWYRQDPGQGLRLIYYSQIVNDFQKGDIAEGYSVSREKKESFPLTVTSAQKNPTAFYLCASSIGTGDQPQHFGDGTRLSIL.

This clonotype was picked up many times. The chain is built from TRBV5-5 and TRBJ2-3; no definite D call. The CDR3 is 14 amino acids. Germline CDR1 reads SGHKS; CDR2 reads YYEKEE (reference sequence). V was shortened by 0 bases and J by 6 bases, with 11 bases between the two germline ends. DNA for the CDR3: TGTGCCAGCAGCTTGGAGTGGGCTGCGGATACGCAGTATTTT. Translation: CASSLEWAADTQYF.

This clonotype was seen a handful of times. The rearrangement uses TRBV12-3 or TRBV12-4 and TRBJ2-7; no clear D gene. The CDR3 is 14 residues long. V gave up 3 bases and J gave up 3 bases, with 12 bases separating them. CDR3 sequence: CASSFSPSHYEQYF. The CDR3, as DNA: TGTGCCAGCAGTTTTAGTCCATCCCACTACGAGCAGTACTTC.

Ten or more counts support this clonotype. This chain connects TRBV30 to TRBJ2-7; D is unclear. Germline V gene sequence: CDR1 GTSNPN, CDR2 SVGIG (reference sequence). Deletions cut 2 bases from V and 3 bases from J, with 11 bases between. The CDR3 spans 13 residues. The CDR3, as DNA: TGTGCCTGGAGTCTCAACAGCCTCTACGAGCAGTACTTC. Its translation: CAWSLNSLYEQYF. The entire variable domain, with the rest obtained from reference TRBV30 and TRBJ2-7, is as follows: SQTIHQWPATLVQPVGSPLSLECTVEGTSNPNLYWYRQAAGRGLQLLFYSVGIGQISSEVPQNLSASRPQDRQFILSSKKLLLSDSGFYLCAWSLNSLYEQYFGPGTRLTVT.

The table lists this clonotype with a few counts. CDR3 in DNA: TGCGCCAGCGGCGACAGGGACCGGGGGCAGCCCCAGCATTTT. Translated, it gives CASGDRDRGQPQHF. The gene calls are TRBV23-1 and TRBJ1-5; 7 bases map to TRBD1. TRBV23-1 is annotated as an ORF whose role is uncertain. The ends lost 8 bases at V and 7 bases at J; junction bases unmatched: 11. The CDR3 spans 14 residues.

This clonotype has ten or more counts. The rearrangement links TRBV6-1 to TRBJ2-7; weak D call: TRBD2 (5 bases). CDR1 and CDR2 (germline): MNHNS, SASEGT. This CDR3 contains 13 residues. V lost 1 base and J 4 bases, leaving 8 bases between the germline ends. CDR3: CASSEGGRYEQYF. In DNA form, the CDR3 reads TGTGCCAGCAGTGAAGGAGGGCGTTACGAGCAGTACTTC.

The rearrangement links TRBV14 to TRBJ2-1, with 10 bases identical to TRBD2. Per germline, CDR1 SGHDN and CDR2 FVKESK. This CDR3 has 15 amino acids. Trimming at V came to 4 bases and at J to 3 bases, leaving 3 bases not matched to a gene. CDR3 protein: CASSRAGGFYNEQFF. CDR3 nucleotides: TGTGCCAGCAGCCGAGCGGGAGGGTTCTACAATGAGCAGTTCTTC.

CDR3 sequence: CASSLGQHTEAFF. The DNA for the CDR3 is TGTGCCAGCAGTTTAGGACAGCACACTGAAGCTTTCTTT. The genes are TRBV28 and TRBJ1-1, with TRBD1 as a possible D gene (6 bases). Germline V gene lookup returns CDR1 MDHEN and CDR2 SYDVKM. CDR3 size: 13 residues. Trimming left V 2 bases short and J 3 bases short, with 7 bases between.

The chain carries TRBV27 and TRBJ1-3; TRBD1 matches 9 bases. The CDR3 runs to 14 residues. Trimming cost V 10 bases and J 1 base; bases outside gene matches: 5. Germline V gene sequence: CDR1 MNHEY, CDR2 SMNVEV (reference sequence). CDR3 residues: CAKPQGASGNTIYF. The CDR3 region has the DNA TGTGCCAAACCACAGGGGGCATCTGGAAACACCATATATTTT.

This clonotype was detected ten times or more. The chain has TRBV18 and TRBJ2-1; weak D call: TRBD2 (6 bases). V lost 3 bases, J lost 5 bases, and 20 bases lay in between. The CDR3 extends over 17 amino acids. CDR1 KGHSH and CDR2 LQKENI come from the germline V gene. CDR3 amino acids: CASSPPPAAGTDNEQFF. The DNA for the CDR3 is TGTGCCAGCTCACCCCCACCTGCGGCGGGAACTGACAATGAGCAGTTCTTC.

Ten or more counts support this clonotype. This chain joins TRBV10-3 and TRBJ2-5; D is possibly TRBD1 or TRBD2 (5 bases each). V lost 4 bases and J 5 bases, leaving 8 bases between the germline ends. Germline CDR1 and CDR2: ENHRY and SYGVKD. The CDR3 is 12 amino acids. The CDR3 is CAISGGSETQYF. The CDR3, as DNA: TGTGCCATCAGTGGGGGGTCTGAGACCCAGTACTTC.

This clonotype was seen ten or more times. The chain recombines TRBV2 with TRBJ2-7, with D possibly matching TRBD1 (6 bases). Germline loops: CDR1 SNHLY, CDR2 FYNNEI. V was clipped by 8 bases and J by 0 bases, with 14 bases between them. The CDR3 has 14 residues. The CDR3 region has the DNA TGTGCCAGCCGATGGACAGAGAGCTCCTACGAGCAGTACTTC. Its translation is CASRWTESSYEQYF.

This CDR3 reads CASSSGHMNTEAFF. The CDR3 nucleotides are TGTGCCAGCAGCTCGGGACATATGAACACTGAAGCTTTCTTT. This chain links TRBV6-2 or TRBV6-3 with TRBJ1-1; D possibly corresponds to TRBD1 (6 bases). Deletions cut 6 bases from V and 0 bases from J, with 11 bases between. CDR1 is MNHEY and CDR2 is SVGEGT in the germline V gene. The CDR3 covers 14 residues.

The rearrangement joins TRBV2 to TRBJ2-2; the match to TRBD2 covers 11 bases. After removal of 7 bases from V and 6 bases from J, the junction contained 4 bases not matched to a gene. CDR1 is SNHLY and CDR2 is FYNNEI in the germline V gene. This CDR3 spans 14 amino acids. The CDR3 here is CASIGSGGAGELFF. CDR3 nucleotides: TGTGCCAGCATCGGTAGCGGGGGGGCCGGGGAGCTGTTTTTT. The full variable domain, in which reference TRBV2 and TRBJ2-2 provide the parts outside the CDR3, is EPEVTQTPSHQVTQMGQEVILRCVPISNHLYFYWYRQILGQKVEFLVSFYNNEISEKSEIFDDQFSVERPDGSNFTLKIRSTKLEDSAMYFCASIGSGGAGELFFGEGSRLTVL.

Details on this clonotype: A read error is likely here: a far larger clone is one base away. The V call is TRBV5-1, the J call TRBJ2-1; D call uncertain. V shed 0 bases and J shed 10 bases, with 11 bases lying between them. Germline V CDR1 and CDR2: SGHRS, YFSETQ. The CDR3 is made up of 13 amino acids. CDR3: CASSLGSVGEQFF. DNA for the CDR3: TGCGCCAGCAGCTTGGGGTCCGTGGGCGAGCAGTTCTTC.

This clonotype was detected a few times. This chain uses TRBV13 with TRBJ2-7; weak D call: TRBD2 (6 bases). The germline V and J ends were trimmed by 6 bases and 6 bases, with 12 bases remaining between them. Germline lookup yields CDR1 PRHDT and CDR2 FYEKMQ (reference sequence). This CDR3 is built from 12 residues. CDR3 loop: CASRGVAVEQYF. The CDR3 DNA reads TGTGCCAGCAGGGGGGTAGCGGTCGAGCAGTACTTC.

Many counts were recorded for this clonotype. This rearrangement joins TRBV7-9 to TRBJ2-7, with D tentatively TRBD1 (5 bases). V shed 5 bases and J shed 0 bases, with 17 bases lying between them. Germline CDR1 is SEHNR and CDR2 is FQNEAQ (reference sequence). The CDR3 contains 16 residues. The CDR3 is CASSPSPGLNSYEQYF. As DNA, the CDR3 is TGTGCCAGCAGCCCTTCCCCAGGGTTGAACTCCTACGAGCAGTACTTC.

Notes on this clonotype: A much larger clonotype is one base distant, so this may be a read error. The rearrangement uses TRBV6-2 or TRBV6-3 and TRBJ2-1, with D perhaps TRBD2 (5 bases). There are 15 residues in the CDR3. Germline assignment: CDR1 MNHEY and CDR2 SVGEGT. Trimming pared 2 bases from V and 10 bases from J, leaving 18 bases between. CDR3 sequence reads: CASSYLLATGYEQFF. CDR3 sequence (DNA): TGTGCCAGCAGTTACCTCCTAGCCACGGGATACGAGCAGTTCTTC.

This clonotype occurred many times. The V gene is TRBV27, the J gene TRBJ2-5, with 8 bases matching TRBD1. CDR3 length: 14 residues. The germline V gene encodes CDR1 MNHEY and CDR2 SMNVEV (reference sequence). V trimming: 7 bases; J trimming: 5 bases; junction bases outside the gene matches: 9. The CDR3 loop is CASTSGQGMETQYF. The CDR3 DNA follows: TGTGCCAGCACCAGCGGACAGGGCATGGAGACCCAGTACTTC.

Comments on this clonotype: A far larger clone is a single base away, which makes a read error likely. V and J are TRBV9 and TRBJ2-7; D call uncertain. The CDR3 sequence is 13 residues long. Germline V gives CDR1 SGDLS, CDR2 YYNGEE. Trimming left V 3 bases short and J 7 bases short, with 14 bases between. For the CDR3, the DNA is TGTGCCAGCAGCGCAGACCCGGGCGATGAGCAGTACTTC. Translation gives CASSADPGDEQYF.

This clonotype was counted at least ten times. The CDR3: CASSRGSNQPQHF. The DNA of the CDR3 is TGTGCCAGCAGCAGAGGGAGCAATCAGCCCCAGCATTTT. The chain joins TRBV5-6 to TRBJ1-5; no clear D gene. The germline V gene has CDR1 SGHDT and CDR2 YYEEEE. The length of the CDR3 is 13 residues. V gave up 4 bases and J gave up 1 base, with 6 bases separating them.

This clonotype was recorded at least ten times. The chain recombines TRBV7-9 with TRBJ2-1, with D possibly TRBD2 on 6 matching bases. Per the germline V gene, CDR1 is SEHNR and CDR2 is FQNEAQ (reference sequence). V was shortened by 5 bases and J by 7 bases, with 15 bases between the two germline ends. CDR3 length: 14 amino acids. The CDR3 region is CASSGIRGRNEQFF. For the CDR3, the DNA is TGTGCCAGCAGCGGAATTCGGGGGAGGAATGAGCAGTTCTTC.

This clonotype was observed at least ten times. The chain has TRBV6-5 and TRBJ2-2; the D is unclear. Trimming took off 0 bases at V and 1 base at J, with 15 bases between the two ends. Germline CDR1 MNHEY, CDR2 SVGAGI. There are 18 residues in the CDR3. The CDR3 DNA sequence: TGTGCCAGCAGTTACTCGAGGTTGGGGATAGGGAACACCGGGGAGCTGTTTTTT. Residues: CASSYSRLGIGNTGELFF.

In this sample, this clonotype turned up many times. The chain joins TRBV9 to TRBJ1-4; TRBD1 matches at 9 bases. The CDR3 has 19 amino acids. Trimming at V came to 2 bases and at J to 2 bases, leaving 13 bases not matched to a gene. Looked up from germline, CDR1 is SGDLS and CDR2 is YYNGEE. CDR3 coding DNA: TGTGCCAGCAGCGTGGCTAAAAGGGACAGGGAGAAGACTAATGAAAAACTGTTTTTT. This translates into CASSVAKRDREKTNEKLFF.